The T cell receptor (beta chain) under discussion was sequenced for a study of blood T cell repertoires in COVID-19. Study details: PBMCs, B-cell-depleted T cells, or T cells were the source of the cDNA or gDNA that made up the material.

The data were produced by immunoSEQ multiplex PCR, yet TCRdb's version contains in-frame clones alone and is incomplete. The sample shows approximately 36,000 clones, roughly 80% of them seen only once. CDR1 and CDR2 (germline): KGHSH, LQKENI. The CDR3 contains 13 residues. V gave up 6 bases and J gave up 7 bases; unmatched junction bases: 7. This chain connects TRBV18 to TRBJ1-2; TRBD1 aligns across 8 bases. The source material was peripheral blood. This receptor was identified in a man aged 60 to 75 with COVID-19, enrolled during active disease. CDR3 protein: CASSPTGGIGYTF. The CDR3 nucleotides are TGTGCCAGCTCCCCCACAGGGGGTATTGGCTACACCTTC.